A selection of T cell receptor beta chains follows, all from one sample in a study of molecular identifiers for immune sequencing clone quantification. TCRdb re-analysed the PCR reads in MiXCR, keeping a single row per CDR3 protein. Of around 25,000 distinct CDR3 sequences in the sample, 15% to 20% were seen once. The sequencing sample was made of naive CD8+ T cells from blood, with Jurkat cell RNA spiked in. These receptors originate from a human donor in good health. Some libraries in this study had Jurkat cell RNA spiked in. CDR3s include the opening cysteine and the closing phenylalanine or tryptophan. The D gene is left open where the match is weak. Rows give clone size only sometimes, using once, few, many, or a class for an expanded clone.

J: TRBJ2-5
D: .
V: TRBV7-6
size: many
CDR3: CASSSRETQYF
DNA: TGTGCCAGCAGCTCGAGAGAGACCCAGTACTTC

J: TRBJ2-1
D: .
V: TRBV4-3
size: many
CDR3: CASSQDDGSYNEQFF
DNA: TGCGCCAGCAGCCAAGATGACGGGTCCTACAATGAGCAGTTCTTC

J: TRBJ1-1
D: .
V: TRBV25-1
size: .
CDR3: CASSTRQDMSTEAFF
DNA: TGTGCCAGCAGTACCCGTCAAGATATGAGCACTGAAGCTTTCTTT

J: TRBJ1-5
D: TRBD1
V: TRBV20-1
size: medium-sized
CDR3: CSASEQGARGNQPQHF
DNA: TGCAGTGCTAGTGAACAGGGGGCCAGGGGCAATCAGCCCCAGCATTTT

J: TRBJ2-7
D: .
V: TRBV18
size: many
CDR3: CASSPGPVEQYF
DNA: TGTGCCAGCTCACCAGGACCGGTCGAGCAGTACTTC

J: TRBJ2-7
D: .
V: TRBV10-3
size: many
CDR3: CAISETDRNPQYF
DNA: TGTGCCATCAGTGAGACCGACAGGAATCCTCAGTACTTC

J: TRBJ2-2
D: .
V: TRBV9
size: many
CDR3: CASSARSGERDTGELFF
DNA: TGTGCCAGCAGCGCCCGATCGGGAGAGCGGGACACCGGGGAGCTGTTTTTT

J: TRBJ2-1
D: .
V: TRBV6-2/TRBV6-3
size: many
CDR3: CASSFSMANEQFF
DNA: TGTGCCAGCAGTTTTTCTATGGCTAATGAGCAGTTCTTC

J: TRBJ1-5
D: .
V: TRBV5-5
size: many
CDR3: CASSLDFGLGHQPQHF
DNA: TGTGCCAGCAGCTTGGATTTTGGCTTGGGGCATCAGCCCCAGCATTTT

J: TRBJ2-2
D: .
V: TRBV21-1
size: many
CDR3: CASHYPAPGELFF
DNA: TGTGCCAGCCATTATCCCGCTCCCGGGGAGCTGTTTTTT

J: TRBJ2-3
D: .
V: TRBV6-2/TRBV6-3
size: many
CDR3: CASSYPPRGGNTDTQYF
DNA: TGTGCCAGCAGTTACCCCCCTAGGGGCGGAAACACAGATACGCAGTATTTT

J: TRBJ2-3
D: .
V: TRBV20-1
size: medium-sized
CDR3: CSAREGLGADTQYF
DNA: TGCAGTGCTAGGGAGGGGCTAGGCGCAGATACGCAGTATTTT

J: TRBJ1-5
D: .
V: TRBV19
size: many
CDR3: CASSIALEMPQHF
DNA: TGTGCCAGTAGTATAGCCCTAGAGATGCCCCAGCATTTT

J: TRBJ1-1
D: TRBD1
V: TRBV2
size: many
CDR3: CASSETGGGTEAFF
DNA: TGTGCCAGCAGTGAAACAGGGGGCGGCACTGAAGCTTTCTTT

J: TRBJ2-5
D: TRBD1
V: TRBV4-3
size: .
CDR3: CASSLNLQGAGETQYF
DNA: TGCGCCAGCAGCCTGAACTTACAGGGGGCTGGGGAGACCCAGTACTTC